This paragraph covers one T cell receptor beta chain sequence. The germline V gene encodes CDR1 SGDLS and CDR2 YYNGEE. The CDR3 loop spans 14 amino acids. V gave up 0 bases and J gave up 5 bases; unmatched junction bases: 4. Under the authors' procedure: Estimation of nucleated cell counts was performed using reference gene primer amplification. Libraries were prepared by immunoSEQ multiplex PCR; TCRdb keeps only in-frame clonotypes and omits some of them. The V and J calls and clone size were taken over from that table, and D and trimming were inferred from the DNA. The data contain some 120,000 clones, over 60% of them seen just once; the ten biggest clones take up approximately 8%. This sample stems from a study of blood T cell repertoires in COVID-19. Study summary: Acute and convalescent COVID-19 samples came from the United States, Italy and Spain. T cells, B-cell-depleted T cells, or PBMCs provided the cDNA or gDNA that served as material.

The V and J genes are TRBV9 and TRBJ2-7, with 8 bases that match TRBD1. This sequence originates from a human donor in a cohort sampled during active COVID-19. Sequenced sample: peripheral blood. As DNA, the CDR3 is TGTGCCAGCAGCGTAGCCCGGACAGGGAACGAGCAGTACTTC. Translated: CASSVARTGNEQYF.